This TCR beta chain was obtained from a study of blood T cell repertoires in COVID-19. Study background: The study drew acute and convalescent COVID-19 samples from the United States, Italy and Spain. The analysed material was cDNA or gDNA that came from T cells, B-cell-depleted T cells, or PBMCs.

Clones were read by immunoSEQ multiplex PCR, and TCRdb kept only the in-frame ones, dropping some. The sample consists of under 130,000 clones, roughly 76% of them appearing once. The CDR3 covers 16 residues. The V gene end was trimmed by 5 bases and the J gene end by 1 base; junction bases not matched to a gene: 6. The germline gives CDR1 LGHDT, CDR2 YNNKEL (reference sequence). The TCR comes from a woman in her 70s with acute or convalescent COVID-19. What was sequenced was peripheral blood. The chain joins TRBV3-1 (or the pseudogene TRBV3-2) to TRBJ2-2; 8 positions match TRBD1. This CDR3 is CASSSGGTGNTGELFF. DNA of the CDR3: TGTGCCAGCAGCTCAGGAGGGACAGGGAACACCGGGGAGCTGTTTTTT.